Included here is one T cell receptor beta chain sequence, with context. Antigen: not known. By 5'RACE template switching, TCR cDNA was produced, with a universal primer site and UMIs added in the process. TCRdb redid the calling of the 5' RACE reads with MiXCR, one entry per CDR3 protein. The table has approximately 300,000 distinct CDR3 sequences, about 10% seen once; the top ten hold 3% to 4%. The sample originates from a study of T cells after yellow fever vaccination. The germline gives CDR1 DFQATT, CDR2 SNEGSKA (reference sequence). V gave up 6 bases and J gave up 4 bases, with 15 bases separating them. This CDR3 is built from 13 residues. Broader study findings: The secondary response was weaker, and its peak arrived faster, on day 5 versus 15.

Sequencing used CD4+ T cells sorted from PBMCs, obtained 45 days after the yellow fever booster vaccination. V usage is TRBV20-1 and J usage is TRBJ2-5; perhaps TRBD1 as D (7 bases). The clonotype originates from a man in his late teens or twenties who received the YFV17D yellow fever vaccine. The CDR3 here is CSAAPGGRETQYF. The CDR3 DNA sequence: TGCAGTGCGGCTCCAGGGGGGCGAGAGACCCAGTACTTC.